These 18 T cell receptor beta chains were sequenced from one sample in a study of cytomegalovirus exposure and HLA in healthy donors. The PCR had 60 Vbeta and 13 Jbeta primers. Sequencing used immunoSEQ multiplex PCR; TCRdb keeps in-frame clones, though not all of them. Across under 40,000 clones, the top ten clones capture approximately 2% of the sample. The sample was PBMCs. These receptors all come from a woman aged 40 to 50 in good health and CMV-seropositive.

The J gene is TRBJ1-6, the V gene TRBV9; TRBD1 aligns across 7 bases. The J segment lost 7 bases and the V segment lost 2 bases, leaving 3 bases of the junction unmatched. The CDR3 extends over 14 amino acids. Germline V gene sequence: CDR1 SGDLS, CDR2 YYNGEE. The CDR3 reads CASSVRGQNSPLHF. The CDR3 DNA is TGTGCCAGCAGCGTGAGGGGGCAGAATTCACCCCTCCACTTT.

For this clone: The junction departs from the called germline gene at one end, perhaps through a read error. The rearrangement joins TRBV11-2 to TRBJ2-3, with TRBD1 matching over 7 bases. This CDR3 is 17 amino acids long. The germline CDR1 and CDR2 sequences are SGHAT and FQNNGV. The CDR3 DNA follows: TGTGCCAGCAGCTCAACGCGGCTGACAGGGCTTCGAGATGCGCAGTATTTT. Translation: CASSSTRLTGLRDAQYF. Combining the CDR3 with reference TRBV11-2 and TRBJ2-3 gives the whole variable domain EAGVAQSPRYKIIEKRQSVAFWCNPISGHATLYWYQQILGQGPKLLIQFQNNGVVDDSQLPKDRFSAERLKGVDSTLKIQPAKLEDSAVYLCASSSTRLTGLRDAQYFGPGTRLTVL.

The V and J genes are TRBV7-8 and TRBJ1-6; D might be TRBD1 (5 bases). Germline-derived CDR1 and CDR2 are SGHVS and FQNEAQ. V was shortened by 4 bases and J by 5 bases, with 12 bases between the two germline ends. CDR3 length: 15 residues. The CDR3 loop reads CASSSTERDNSPLHF. The CDR3 nucleotides read TGTGCCAGCAGCTCGACAGAACGGGATAATTCACCCCTCCACTTT.

The chain combines TRBV27 with TRBJ2-1, with D tentatively TRBD2 (6 bases). CDR3 length: 16 residues. The V gene's germline CDR1 is MNHEY and CDR2 SMNVEV (reference sequence). Trimming took 6 bases from V and 5 from J, leaving 20 bases between them. As DNA, the CDR3 is TGTGCCAGCAGGCCCGGTACGGGAGTGACCGACAATGAGCAGTTCTTC. This encodes CASRPGTGVTDNEQFF.

J is TRBJ2-3 and V is TRBV29-1, with TRBD2 identical over 7 bases. Germline values: CDR1 SQVTM, CDR2 ANQGSEA. The CDR3 runs 15 residues. V gave up 5 bases and J gave up 2 bases; unmatched junction bases: 10. The CDR3 protein is CSVPLSAGFTDTQYF. The CDR3 bases are TGCAGCGTTCCCCTCTCAGCGGGATTCACAGATACGCAGTATTTT.

The chain combines TRBV6-1 with TRBJ1-1, with D perhaps matching TRBD1 (6 bases). Germline CDR1 MNHNS, CDR2 SASEGT. V gave up 4 bases and J gave up 8 bases, with 14 bases separating them. The CDR3 covers 13 residues. CDR3 sequence: CASSGLVTGEAFF. The CDR3 DNA follows: TGTGCCAGCAGTGGGTTAGTCACAGGGGAAGCTTTCTTT.

The chain joins TRBV5-1 to TRBJ2-5; TRBD2 matches 10 bases. Germline-derived CDR1 and CDR2 are SGHRS and YFSETQ. The CDR3 totals 17 residues. Unmatched junction bases numbered 14, after V lost 4 bases and J lost 5 bases. CDR3 in DNA: TGCGCCAGCAGCGCCGAACCTAGCGGGAGAAATGGGGAGACCCAGTACTTC. Protein product: CASSAEPSGRNGETQYF. Looking up the rest from reference TRBV5-1 and TRBJ2-5 gives the full variable domain: KAGVTQTPRYLIKTRGQQVTLSCSPISGHRSVSWYQQTPGQGLQFLFEYFSETQRNKGNFPGRFSGRQFSNSRSEMNVSTLELGDSALYLCASSAEPSGRNGETQYFGPGTRLLVL.

Comments on this clone: The junction departs from germline at one end; a sequencing error may be responsible. The sample holds other DNA sequences that translate to the same CDR3. This rearrangement joins TRBV14 to TRBJ2-3; D possibly corresponds to TRBD1 (6 bases). This CDR3 has 17 residues. In germline, CDR1 is SGHDN, CDR2 FVKESK. The CDR3 DNA sequence: TGTGCCAGCAGCCCTCTTCTACAGGGATTCAGCACAGATACACAGTATTTT. This encodes CASSPLLQGFSTDTQYF.

The chain joins TRBV2 to TRBJ2-1, with 11 nucleotides matching TRBD2. With V trimmed by 7 bases and J by 7 bases, 0 bases remained unmatched. CDR3 size: 12 residues. In germline, CDR1 is SNHLY, CDR2 FYNNEI. In DNA form, the CDR3 reads TGTGCCAGCACTAGCGGGGGGAATGAGCAGTTCTTC. This sequence encodes CASTSGGNEQFF. Drawing the rest from reference TRBV2 and TRBJ2-1, the complete variable domain is EPEVTQTPSHQVTQMGQEVILRCVPISNHLYFYWYRQILGQKVEFLVSFYNNEISEKSEIFDDQFSVERPDGSNFTLKIRSTKLEDSAMYFCASTSGGNEQFFGPGTRLTVL.

The chain links TRBV6-1 to TRBJ2-7; D may be TRBD2 (6 bases). Between the trimmed V and J ends, which lost 9 bases and 6 bases, there was a span of 21 bases. The CDR3 runs 14 residues. Germline lookup yields CDR1 MNHNS and CDR2 SASEGT. The CDR3 DNA reads TGTGCCAGGGGGGAGGACACGGTTTTGAGCGAGCAGTACTTC. It yields the protein CARGEDTVLSEQYF.

The gene calls are TRBV5-1 and TRBJ1-1, with a weak D call TRBD1 (6 bases). There are 12 residues in the CDR3. Trimming shortened V by 5 bases and J by 5 bases, and 10 bases separated the two germline ends. Germline CDR1 and CDR2: SGHRS and YFSETQ. This CDR3 is CASRRGQTEAFF. CDR3 bases: TGCGCCAGCAGACGTGGACAGACTGAAGCTTTCTTT.

The chain carries TRBV18 and TRBJ1-5; D unclear. The CDR3 consists of 21 residues. CDR1 KGHSH and CDR2 LQKENI come from the germline V gene. Trimming removed 0 bases from V and 4 bases from J, with 28 bases in between. The CDR3: CASSPPPGIVFPTVVNQPQHF. The DNA for the CDR3 is TGTGCCAGCTCACCACCCCCCGGGATCGTCTTCCCAACTGTTGTGAATCAGCCCCAGCATTTT.

The chain recombines TRBV30 with TRBJ1-3; D remains ambiguous. Germline V gene lookup returns CDR1 GTSNPN and CDR2 SVGIG (reference sequence). Trimming took 4 bases from V and 2 from J, leaving 12 bases between them. CDR3 length: 14 amino acids. CDR3 sequence reads: CAWTPAGAGNTIYF. The DNA of the CDR3 is TGTGCCTGGACCCCCGCGGGAGCTGGAAACACCATATATTTT.

DNA for the CDR3: TGCGCCAGCAGCCAAGATTTCTCACAGGGAATCTACGAGCAGTACTTC. Its translation: CASSQDFSQGIYEQYF. This rearrangement joins TRBV4-3 to TRBJ2-7, with D perhaps TRBD1 (6 bases). There are 16 residues in the CDR3. Trimming took off 0 bases at V and 3 bases at J, with 15 bases between the two ends. The germline CDR1 and CDR2 sequences are LGHNA and YSLEER.

This sequence joins TRBV7-9 and TRBJ2-5; possibly TRBD1 for D (6 bases). The CDR3 spans 13 residues. Germline V gene data show CDR1 as SEHNR and CDR2 as FQNEAQ (reference sequence). The CDR3 is CAVSGLGAETQYF. DNA of the CDR3: TGTGCGGTGAGTGGACTGGGGGCAGAGACCCAGTACTTC.

The genes are TRBV19 and TRBJ1-1; possible D gene TRBD1, 6 bases. Germline V gives CDR1 LNHDA, CDR2 SQIVND (reference sequence). The CDR3 has 13 residues. Trimming removed 7 bases from V and 5 bases from J, with 14 bases in between. CDR3 loop: CASMPGQLTEAFF. CDR3 coding DNA: TGTGCCAGTATGCCTGGACAGTTAACTGAAGCTTTCTTT.

V gene TRBV7-8 combines with J gene TRBJ1-2, with D hard to call. The CDR3 is 15 residues long. The ends were cut back, 0 bases at V and 3 bases at J, with 11 bases in the middle. Germline loops: CDR1 SGHVS, CDR2 FQNEAQ. CDR3 sequence reads: CASSLAAGLDYGYTF. CDR3 DNA sequence: TGTGCCAGCAGCTTAGCGGCAGGATTGGACTATGGCTACACCTTC.

This rearrangement joins TRBV5-1 to TRBJ1-1, with 8 bases matching TRBD1. Germline CDR1 reads SGHRS; CDR2 reads YFSETQ. The trim removed 4 bases at V and 1 base at J, leaving 6 bases unmatched. The CDR3 length is 15 residues. CDR3 region: CASSGWTGPNTEAFF. CDR3 DNA sequence: TGCGCCAGCAGCGGCTGGACAGGGCCGAACACTGAAGCTTTCTTT. The full variable domain, with the rest looked up from reference TRBV5-1 and TRBJ1-1, is KAGVTQTPRYLIKTRGQQVTLSCSPISGHRSVSWYQQTPGQGLQFLFEYFSETQRNKGNFPGRFSGRQFSNSRSEMNVSTLELGDSALYLCASSGWTGPNTEAFFGQGTRLTVV.